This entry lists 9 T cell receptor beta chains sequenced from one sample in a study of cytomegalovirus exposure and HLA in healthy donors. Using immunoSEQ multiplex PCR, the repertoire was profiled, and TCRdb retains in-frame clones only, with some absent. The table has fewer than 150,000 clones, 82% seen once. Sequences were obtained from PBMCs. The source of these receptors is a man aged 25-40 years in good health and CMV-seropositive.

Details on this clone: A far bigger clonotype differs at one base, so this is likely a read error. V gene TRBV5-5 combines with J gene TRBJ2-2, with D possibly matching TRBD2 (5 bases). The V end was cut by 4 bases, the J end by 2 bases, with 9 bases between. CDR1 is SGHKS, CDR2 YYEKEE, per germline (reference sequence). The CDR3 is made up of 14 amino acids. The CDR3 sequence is CASSIGVNTGELFF. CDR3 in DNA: TGTGCCAGCAGCATCGGGGTTAACACCGGGGAGCTGTTTTTT.

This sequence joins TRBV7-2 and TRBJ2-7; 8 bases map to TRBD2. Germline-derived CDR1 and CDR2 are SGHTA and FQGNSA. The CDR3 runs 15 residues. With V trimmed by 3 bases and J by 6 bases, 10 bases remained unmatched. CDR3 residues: CASSLLGRGTSEQYF. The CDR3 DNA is TGTGCCAGCAGCTTGTTAGGGCGGGGGACTAGCGAGCAGTACTTC.

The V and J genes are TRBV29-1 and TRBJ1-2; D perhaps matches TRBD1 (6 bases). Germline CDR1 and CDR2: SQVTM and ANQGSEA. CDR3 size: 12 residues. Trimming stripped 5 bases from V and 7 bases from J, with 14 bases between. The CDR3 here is CSVSAGVLGYTF. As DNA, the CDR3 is TGCAGCGTTTCGGCAGGGGTTCTTGGCTACACCTTC.

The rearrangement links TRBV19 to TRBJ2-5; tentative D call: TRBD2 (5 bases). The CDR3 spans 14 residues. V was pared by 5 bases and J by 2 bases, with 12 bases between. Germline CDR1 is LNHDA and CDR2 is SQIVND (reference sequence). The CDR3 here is CASSELTGQETQYF. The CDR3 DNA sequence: TGTGCCAGTAGTGAGTTGACGGGACAAGAGACCCAGTACTTC.

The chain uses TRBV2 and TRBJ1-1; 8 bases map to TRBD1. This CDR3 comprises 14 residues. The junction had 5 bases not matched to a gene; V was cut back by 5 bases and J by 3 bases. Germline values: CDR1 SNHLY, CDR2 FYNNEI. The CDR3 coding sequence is TGTGCCAGCAGTTGGGACAGGTCTTACACTGAAGCTTTCTTT. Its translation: CASSWDRSYTEAFF.

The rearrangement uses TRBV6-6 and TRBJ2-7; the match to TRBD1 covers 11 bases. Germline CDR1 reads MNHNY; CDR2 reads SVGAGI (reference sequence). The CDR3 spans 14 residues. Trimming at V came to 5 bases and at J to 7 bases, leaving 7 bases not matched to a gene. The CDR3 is CASSDRTGGIEQYF. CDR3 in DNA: TGTGCCAGCAGTGACCGGACAGGGGGCATTGAGCAGTACTTC.

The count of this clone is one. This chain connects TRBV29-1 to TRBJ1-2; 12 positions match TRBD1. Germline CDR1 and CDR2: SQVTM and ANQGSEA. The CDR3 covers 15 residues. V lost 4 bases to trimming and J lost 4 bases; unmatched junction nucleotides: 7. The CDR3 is CSVATGQGASYGYTF. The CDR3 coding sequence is TGCAGCGTTGCTACGGGACAGGGGGCAAGCTATGGCTACACCTTC.

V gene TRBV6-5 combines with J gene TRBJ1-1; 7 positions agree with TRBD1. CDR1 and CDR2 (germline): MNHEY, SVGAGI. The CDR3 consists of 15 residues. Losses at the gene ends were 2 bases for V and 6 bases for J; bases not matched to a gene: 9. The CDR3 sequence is CASSYGGQKAAEAFF. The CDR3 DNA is TGTGCCAGCAGTTACGGGGGACAGAAGGCGGCTGAAGCTTTCTTT.

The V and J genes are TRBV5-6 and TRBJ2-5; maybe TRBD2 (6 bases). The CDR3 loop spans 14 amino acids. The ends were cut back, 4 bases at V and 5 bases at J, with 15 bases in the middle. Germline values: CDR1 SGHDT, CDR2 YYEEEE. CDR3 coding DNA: TGTGCCAGCAGCCTTGCGGGCCGGGGGGAGACCCAGTACTTC. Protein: CASSLAGRGETQYF.